Listed here are 5 T cell receptor beta chains from one sample, sequenced in a study of CD8+ T cells in alopecia areata. Isolated RNA was reverse transcribed into cDNA used as the sequencing template. Libraries were prepared by immunoSEQ multiplex PCR; TCRdb keeps only in-frame clonotypes and omits some of them. This sample has fewer than 200,000 clones, with roughly 50% found just once. Indicated treatment: oral pan-JAK inhibitor, 5-10 mg twice daily. Sample: CD4+ T cells sorted from blood, taken at approximately week 56, from a patient treated with tofacitinib. The receptors originated from a human donor with alopecia areata.

On this clone itself: The same CDR3 arises from other DNA sequences in this sample as well. The chain has TRBV30 and TRBJ2-3; TRBD1 aligns across 10 bases. V was pared by 5 bases and J by 3 bases, with 5 bases of the junction left unmatched. There are 14 residues in the CDR3. CDR1 is GTSNPN, CDR2 SVGIG, per germline (reference sequence). DNA for the CDR3: TGTGCCTGGGGAGACAGGGGGCGGACAGATACGCAGTATTTT. Its translation: CAWGDRGRTDTQYF.

The V gene is TRBV15, the J gene TRBJ1-2; D perhaps matches TRBD1 (5 bases). Trimming took off 5 bases at V and 3 bases at J, with 13 bases between the two ends. The CDR3 length is 14 residues. Germline V gene lookup returns CDR1 LNHNV and CDR2 YYDKDF (reference sequence). CDR3 sequence (DNA): TGTGCCACCAGCGGGGGGAGGGAGGACTATGGCTACACCTTC. Translated: CATSGGREDYGYTF.

V and J are TRBV30 and TRBJ1-1, with D possibly TRBD1 on 5 matching bases. Trimming took off 0 bases at V and 4 bases at J, with 12 bases between the two ends. CDR1 is GTSNPN and CDR2 is SVGIG in the germline V gene (reference sequence). The CDR3 has 14 residues. The CDR3 DNA reads TGTGCCTGGAGTGTAGCAGGGTCGGCCACTGAAGCTTTCTTT. It is translated as CAWSVAGSATEAFF.

CDR3 bases: TGTGCCACCAGCAGAGACAGGAAGGGAGGGGGTGAAGCTTTCTTT. It specifies CATSRDRKGGGEAFF. The chain is built from TRBV15 and TRBJ1-1; tentative D call: TRBD1 (6 bases). CDR1 is LNHNV and CDR2 is YYDKDF in the germline V gene (reference sequence). The CDR3 length is 15 residues. The ends were cut back, 0 bases at V and 7 bases at J, with 15 bases in the middle.

This clone was detected a few times. The rearrangement links TRBV6-1 to TRBJ2-7; 8 nucleotides agree with TRBD1. Germline V CDR1 and CDR2: MNHNS, SASEGT. Unmatched junction bases numbered 5, after V lost 4 bases and J lost 6 bases. This CDR3 region has 13 residues. The CDR3 DNA sequence: TGTGCCAGCAGTGCACAGGGGGGAAGCGAGCAGTACTTC. Amino acids: CASSAQGGSEQYF.